One and the same sample provided the 22 T cell receptor beta chains below, sequenced in a study of CD8 T cells in Susac syndrome. A quantity of about 0.5 to 1 ug RNA underwent reverse transcription using random hexamers. TCRdb used MiXCR to reprocess the immunoSEQ multiplex PCR reads, holding one entry per CDR3 protein. The sample consists of some 120,000 distinct CDR3 sequences, approximately 95% of them appearing once. The sequenced sample was CD8+ T cells from PBMCs. These TCRs come from a human donor with multiple sclerosis.

The rearrangement uses TRBV7-2 and TRBJ2-3; perhaps TRBD1 as D (5 bases). The V gene lost 5 bases and the J gene lost 4 bases, with 19 bases spanning the gap. This CDR3 comprises 16 residues. The germline gives CDR1 SGHTA, CDR2 FQGNSA. CDR3 sequence: CASSPFETVGSDTQYF. The CDR3 DNA reads as TGTGCCAGCAGCCCCTTTGAGACAGTGGGGTCAGATACGCAGTATTTT.

The rearrangement links TRBV27 to TRBJ2-3, with 7 positions matching TRBD2. Germline CDR1 reads MNHEY; CDR2 reads SMNVEV (reference sequence). The CDR3 extends over 15 amino acids. The V and J ends lost 2 bases and 4 bases, in that order; junction bases with no gene match: 6. This chain's CDR3 is CASSLLAVGADTQYF. CDR3 in DNA: TGTGCCAGCAGTTTACTAGCGGTAGGCGCAGATACGCAGTATTTT.

The chain is built from TRBV5-8 and TRBJ1-1; the D is unclear. The CDR3 is made up of 15 amino acids. The ends were cut back, 6 bases at V and 0 bases at J, with 15 bases in the middle. The germline CDR1 and CDR2 sequences are SGHTS and YDEGEE. CDR3 DNA: TGTGCCAGCAACCTAATTGTTACACTGAACACTGAAGCTTTCTTT. Encoded protein: CASNLIVTLNTEAFF. The full variable domain, rest sourced from reference TRBV5-8 and TRBJ1-1, is EAGVTQSPTHLIKTRGQQATLRCSPISGHTSVYWYQQALGLGLQFLLWYDEGEERNRGNFPPRFSGRQFPNYSSELNVNALELEDSALYLCASNLIVTLNTEAFFGQGTRLTVV.

The chain joins TRBV30 to TRBJ1-3; D unresolved. The V gene's germline CDR1 is GTSNPN and CDR2 SVGIG (reference sequence). V was shortened by 1 base and J by 0 bases, with 7 bases between the two germline ends. The CDR3 has 14 residues. CDR3: CAWSDGVSGNTIYF. The CDR3 nucleotides read TGTGCCTGGAGTGACGGCGTCTCTGGAAACACCATATATTTT.

This chain links TRBV9 with TRBJ1-5; a weak D match, TRBD1 (5 bases). The CDR3 has 15 amino acids. CDR1 and CDR2 from the germline V gene are SGDLS and YYNGEE. The V end was cut by 4 bases, the J end by 7 bases, with 18 bases between. The CDR3 sequence is CASSTGGGNGQPQHF. The CDR3 region has the DNA TGTGCCAGCAGCACTGGGGGAGGGAACGGGCAGCCCCAGCATTTT.

This chain uses TRBV18 with TRBJ2-5; D could derive from TRBD1 or TRBD2 (7 bases each). The V end lost 3 bases, the J end lost 2 bases, and 19 bases lay between the germline ends. The CDR3 runs 17 residues. Germline lookup yields CDR1 KGHSH and CDR2 LQKENI. The CDR3 DNA is TGTGCCAGCTCACCCAGGGGGGGGGCCGCCCTTCAAGAGACCCAGTACTTC. Its translation: CASSPRGGAALQETQYF.

The chain uses TRBV13 and TRBJ1-5; 9 bases map to TRBD1. Germline lookup yields CDR1 PRHDT and CDR2 FYEKMQ (reference sequence). This CDR3 has 14 amino acids. Losses at the gene ends were 4 bases for V and 7 bases for J; bases not matched to a gene: 5. This chain's CDR3 is CASSWGQGGQPQHF. The CDR3 coding sequence is TGTGCCAGCAGCTGGGGACAGGGAGGACAGCCCCAGCATTTT.

The chain joins TRBV15 to TRBJ2-7, with 14 bases aligning to TRBD2. CDR3 length: 19 residues. J gave up 7 bases and V 0 bases, and 14 bases lay outside the gene matches. The germline V gene has CDR1 LNHNV and CDR2 YYDKDF (reference sequence). CDR3 in amino acids: CATSRDRGLAGGRGVEQYF. The CDR3 nucleotides read TGTGCCACCAGCAGAGATCGAGGACTAGCGGGGGGCCGGGGCGTGGAGCAGTACTTC.

The chain is built from TRBV29-1 and TRBJ2-7; 11 nucleotides line up with TRBD1. The CDR3 covers 15 residues. CDR1 and CDR2 from the germline V gene are SQVTM and ANQGSEA. The V and J ends lost 6 bases and 6 bases, in that order; junction bases with no gene match: 13. The CDR3, as DNA: TGCAGCGTAGTCCCCCGGACAGGGGGCTTTGGCGAGCAGTACTTC. This sequence encodes CSVVPRTGGFGEQYF.

The CDR3 sequence is CASSLGLGTEAFF. CDR3 coding DNA: TGTGCCAGCAGTTTAGGATTGGGCACTGAAGCTTTCTTT. V usage is TRBV7-3 and J usage is TRBJ1-1, with no clear D. V lost 6 bases and J 4 bases, leaving 12 bases between the germline ends. The CDR3 totals 13 residues. Germline assignment: CDR1 SGHTA and CDR2 FQGTGA.

The V and J genes are TRBV2 and TRBJ2-7; D gene unclear. CDR3 length equals 10 residues. Per germline, CDR1 SNHLY and CDR2 FYNNEI. Trimming cost V 2 bases and J 4 bases, with 0 bases left between them. CDR3 loop: CASSEYEQYF. The DNA of the CDR3 is TGTGCCAGCAGTGAATACGAGCAGTACTTC.

This clonotype was picked up a small number of times. The chain recombines TRBV23-1 with TRBJ1-2; 7 bases are a match to TRBD1. TRBV23-1 is an ORF, and what it does is uncertain. V gave up 1 base and J gave up 6 bases; unmatched junction bases: 5. CDR3 length: 14 amino acids. CDR3 residues: CASSQFRGKNGYTF. In DNA form, the CDR3 reads TGCGCCAGCAGTCAATTCAGGGGGAAGAATGGCTACACCTTC.

The J gene is TRBJ1-2, the V gene TRBV2, with D possibly matching TRBD1 (5 bases). The CDR3 contains 13 residues. The V end was cut by 5 bases, the J end by 6 bases, with 13 bases between. CDR1 and CDR2 from the germline V gene are SNHLY and FYNNEI. The CDR3 loop is CASSRQRWDGYTF. The CDR3 DNA reads as TGTGCCAGCAGTAGACAGAGGTGGGATGGCTACACCTTC.

The genes are TRBV20-1 and TRBJ2-7; D gene uncertain. Trimming removed 1 base at V and 0 bases at J, with 7 bases between. The CDR3 loop spans 13 amino acids. Germline V lookup: CDR1 DFQATT, CDR2 SNEGSKA (reference sequence). The CDR3: CSARVYSSYEQYV. For the CDR3, the DNA is TGCAGTGCTAGAGTTTACAGCTCCTACGAGCAGTACGTC.

The rearrangement uses TRBV9 and TRBJ1-2; D might be TRBD1 (6 bases). The CDR3 totals 15 residues. The V end lost 0 bases, the J end lost 6 bases, and 15 bases lay between the germline ends. CDR1 and CDR2 from the germline V gene are SGDLS and YYNGEE. DNA for the CDR3: TGTGCCAGCAGCGTAGCTCGACGGGCAGGGGATGGCTACACCTTC. This encodes CASSVARRAGDGYTF.

This chain uses TRBV27 with TRBJ2-7, with 12 bases that match TRBD2. J gave up 0 bases and V 5 bases, and 2 bases lay outside the gene matches. CDR1 MNHEY and CDR2 SMNVEV come from the germline V gene (reference sequence). This CDR3 has 15 amino acids. The CDR3 spells CASSLAGGSSYEQYF. The CDR3 nucleotides are TGTGCCAGCAGTCTAGCGGGGGGGAGCTCCTACGAGCAGTACTTC.

V usage is TRBV7-2 and J usage is TRBJ2-7; 7 positions match TRBD1. Per germline, CDR1 SGHTA and CDR2 FQGNSA. Trimming took 6 bases from V and 0 from J; bases not matched to a gene: 8. This CDR3 comprises 15 residues. The CDR3 nucleotides are TGTGCCAGCAGGTCAATTCGGGACAGCTCCTACGAGCAGTACTTC. Protein: CASRSIRDSSYEQYF.

This chain uses TRBV12-3 or TRBV12-4 with TRBJ2-1; D gene unclear. Trimming took 4 bases from V and 0 from J, leaving 7 bases between them. The CDR3 is 14 amino acids. CDR3 loop: CASSSIGSYNEQFF. In nucleotides, the CDR3 is TGTGCCAGCAGTTCCATAGGCTCCTACAATGAGCAGTTCTTC.

This clonotype came up once. The chain links TRBV15 to TRBJ1-1; a weak D match, TRBD1 (5 bases). The CDR3 loop spans 17 amino acids. Germline CDR1 and CDR2: LNHNV and YYDKDF (reference sequence). Trimming removed 0 bases at V and 5 bases at J, with 19 bases between. CDR3 region: CATSREWQGVVGTEAFF. Here the CDR3 DNA reads TGTGCCACCAGCAGAGAGTGGCAGGGAGTGGTGGGGACTGAAGCTTTCTTT. Together with reference TRBV15 and TRBJ1-1, the CDR3 gives the full variable domain: DAMVIQNPRYQVTQFGKPVTLSCSQTLNHNVMYWYQQKSSQAPKLLFHYYDKDFNNEADTPDNFQSRRPNTSFCFLDIRSPGLGDTAMYLCATSREWQGVVGTEAFFGQGTRLTVV.

CDR3 bases: TGTGCCAGCAGCACACGGACAGGGGATGTCGACGAGCAGTACGTC. As protein: CASSTRTGDVDEQYV. V gene TRBV13 combines with J gene TRBJ2-7; 9 bases match TRBD1. V was clipped by 5 bases and J by 5 bases; unmatched bases: 10. Germline CDR1 is PRHDT and CDR2 is FYEKMQ (reference sequence). The CDR3 spans 15 residues.

The chain is built from TRBV10-2 and TRBJ1-2, with TRBD1 as a possible D gene (5 bases). CDR3 length: 13 amino acids. From germline, CDR1 is WSHSY and CDR2 SAAADI. Between the trimmed V and J ends, which lost 10 bases and 6 bases, there was a span of 18 bases. As DNA, the CDR3 is TGCGCCATCGGACCGGGACGGGGTAATGGCTACACCTTC. This translates into CAIGPGRGNGYTF.

V usage is TRBV4-1 and J usage is TRBJ2-7, with D hard to call. V lost 4 bases and J lost 4, with 11 bases in between. The CDR3 runs to 13 residues. The germline V gene encodes CDR1 MGHRA and CDR2 YSYEKL. The CDR3 nucleotides are TGCGCCAGCAGCCTTGAGACGGAGTACGAGCAGTACGTC. It encodes CASSLETEYEQYV.